This TCR beta chain is from a study of blood T cell repertoires in COVID-19. Study in general: Both acute and convalescent COVID-19 samples were obtained from the United States, Italy and Spain. Sources were T cells, B-cell-depleted T cells, or PBMCs; the material itself was cDNA or gDNA.

At least ten counts were recorded for this clone. V was clipped by 4 bases and J by 6 bases; unmatched bases: 3. Per the germline V gene, CDR1 is SGHNT and CDR2 is YYREEE (reference sequence). This CDR3 spans 13 amino acids. Symptom resolution, clearance, or two negative PCRs marked donors in Cohort 3 as recovered. Under the authors' procedure: Amplifying reference gene primers gave estimates of nucleated cell counts. Some clones are missing from TCRdb's copy, which holds only in-frame ones; the method was immunoSEQ multiplex PCR. V, J and clone size were drawn from that table, and D and trimming were deduced from the DNA. This repertoire shows fewer than 450,000 clones, 85% to 90% found once; its top ten account for less than 1.5%.

This sequence was found in a young woman who had recovered from COVID-19. Sequencing was performed on PBMCs or T cells enriched from blood (not recorded which). The chain combines TRBV5-4 with TRBJ2-1, with TRBD2 matching 8 bases. The CDR3 protein is CASSPGTSNEQFF. The CDR3 region has the DNA TGTGCCAGCAGCCCTGGGACTAGCAATGAGCAGTTCTTC.